These 2 T cell receptor beta chains were sequenced from one sample in a study of CD8+ T cells in alopecia areata. The authors extracted RNA and reverse transcribed it into cDNA as the sequencing template. The assay was immunoSEQ multiplex PCR, and TCRdb's table has in-frame clones only and misses some. The sample shows 200,000 to 250,000 clones, about 53% of them seen only once. The source was CD4+ T cells sorted from blood, collected at week 0. These receptor sequences come from a human donor with alopecia areata.

The chain employs TRBV27 and TRBJ2-3; TRBD2 agrees at 9 bases. V lost 5 bases and J lost 6; bases outside the gene matches: 15. Germline-derived CDR1 and CDR2 are MNHEY and SMNVEV (reference sequence). There are 17 residues in the CDR3. CDR3 loop: CASSSLGTSISMDTQYF. DNA for the CDR3: TGTGCCAGCAGTAGCCTTGGGACTAGCATTAGCATGGATACGCAGTATTTT.

The chain combines TRBV7-3 with TRBJ2-2, with 7 bases lining up with TRBD2. Germline CDR1 and CDR2: SGHTA and FQGTGA. Losses at the gene ends were 4 bases for V and 6 bases for J; bases not matched to a gene: 11. The CDR3 consists of 16 residues. In DNA form, the CDR3 reads TGTGCCAGCAGCTCTCGCGCCGCGACTAGCTCCGGGGAGCTGTTTTTT. Its protein product is CASSSRAATSSGELFF.